This is a list of T cell receptor beta chains from one sample in a study of Ad26.COV2.S vaccination and SARS-CoV-2 variants. Libraries were prepared by immunoSEQ multiplex PCR; TCRdb keeps only in-frame clonotypes and omits some of them. The sample comprises around 250,000 clones, around 85% of which are singletons, and roughly 3% rests with the top ten. The specimen comprised peripheral blood, sampled in a trial of Ad26.COV2.S vaccine versus placebo. The receptor set was obtained from a person aged 18-60 years who received the Ad26.COV2.S COVID-19 vaccine or a placebo. CDR3s include the opening cysteine and the closing phenylalanine or tryptophan. A D gene is named only where the DNA matches it firmly.

D: NA; J: TRBJ2-1; V: TRBV24-1; CDR3: CATSDAHLFRDTNNEQFF; DNA: TGTGCCACCAGTGACGCCCATCTATTCCGGGACACCAACAATGAGCAGTTCTTC
D: NA; J: TRBJ2-3; V: TRBV7-3; CDR3: CASSLIGGLSTDTQYF; DNA: TGTGCCAGCAGCTTGATAGGCGGCCTTAGCACAGATACGCAGTATTTT
D: NA; J: TRBJ1-5; V: TRBV7-2; CDR3: CASSLATTVYSNQPQHF; DNA: TGTGCCAGCAGCTTAGCGACTACAGTGTATAGCAATCAGCCCCAGCATTTT
D: TRBD1; J: TRBJ1-1; V: TRBV29-1; CDR3: CSAGTGGLDAEAFF; DNA: TGCAGCGCGGGGACAGGGGGCCTAGACGCTGAAGCTTTCTTT
D: NA; J: TRBJ1-6; V: TRBV6-2/TRBV6-3; CDR3: CASSYSGLMSTLHF; DNA: TGTGCCAGCAGTTACTCGGGGTTAATGTCAACCCTCCACTTT
D: NA; J: TRBJ1-2; V: TRBV5-1; CDR3: CASNQYTDRPYGYTF; DNA: TGCGCCAGCAACCAATATACGGACCGCCCATATGGCTACACCTTC
D: NA; J: TRBJ1-3; V: TRBV19; CDR3: CASSPGSSAGNTIYF; DNA: TGTGCCAGTAGTCCTGGGTCCTCGGCTGGAAACACCATATATTTT
D: NA; J: TRBJ2-3; V: TRBV7-9; CDR3: CASSLRGVSTDTQYF; DNA: TGTGCCAGCAGCTTAAGAGGGGTAAGCACAGATACGCAGTATTTT
D: NA; J: TRBJ1-1; V: TRBV7-8; CDR3: CASSFEQENTEAFF; DNA: TGTGCCAGCAGCTTCGAACAGGAGAACACTGAAGCTTTCTTT
D: NA; J: TRBJ1-1; V: TRBV5-1; CDR3: CASSFSGDTEAFF; DNA: TGCGCCAGCAGCTTTTCTGGGGACACTGAAGCTTTCTTT
D: NA; J: TRBJ2-1; V: TRBV20-1; CDR3: CSASSSARGNEQFF; DNA: TGCAGTGCTAGTAGTAGCGCCAGGGGAAATGAGCAGTTCTTC
D: NA; J: TRBJ2-1; V: TRBV4-1; CDR3: CASSLPFPGNNEQFF; DNA: TGCGCCAGCAGCCTTCCGTTCCCAGGAAACAATGAGCAGTTCTTC
D: NA; J: TRBJ2-5; V: TRBV19; CDR3: CASSLGGGRETQYF; DNA: TGTGCCAGTAGTTTAGGAGGGGGTAGAGAGACCCAGTACTTC
D: NA; J: TRBJ1-1; V: TRBV9; CDR3: CASRGGTNEAFF; DNA: TGTGCCAGCAGGGGTGGGACGAACGAAGCTTTCTTT
D: NA; J: TRBJ2-7; V: TRBV6-1; CDR3: CASSERSMSGGGRNEQYF; DNA: TGTGCCAGCAGTGAAAGGTCGATGTCAGGGGGAGGGAGGAACGAGCAGTACTTC